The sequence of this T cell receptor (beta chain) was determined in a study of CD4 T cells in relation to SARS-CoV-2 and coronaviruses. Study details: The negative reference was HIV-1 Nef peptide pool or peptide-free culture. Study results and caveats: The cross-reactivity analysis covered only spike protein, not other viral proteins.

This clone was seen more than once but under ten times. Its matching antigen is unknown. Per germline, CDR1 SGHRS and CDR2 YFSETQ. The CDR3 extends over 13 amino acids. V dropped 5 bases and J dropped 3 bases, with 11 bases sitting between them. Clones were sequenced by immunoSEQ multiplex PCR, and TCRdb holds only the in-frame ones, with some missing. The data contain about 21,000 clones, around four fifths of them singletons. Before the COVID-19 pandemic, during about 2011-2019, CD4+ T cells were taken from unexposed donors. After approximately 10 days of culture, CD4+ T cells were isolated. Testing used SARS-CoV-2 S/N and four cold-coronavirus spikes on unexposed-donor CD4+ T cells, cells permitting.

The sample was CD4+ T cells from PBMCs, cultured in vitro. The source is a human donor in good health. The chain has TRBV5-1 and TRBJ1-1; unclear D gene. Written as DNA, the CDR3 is TGCGCCAGCAGGCCGGATAAGGACACTGAAGCTTTCTTT. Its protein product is CASRPDKDTEAFF.